A selection of T cell receptor beta chains follows, all from one sample in a study of cytomegalovirus exposure and HLA in healthy donors. Produced via immunoSEQ multiplex PCR; TCRdb's table is partial and in-frame only. The profile covers 90,000 to 150,000 clones, with about 80% appearing a single time and less than 3.5% taken by the ten largest. The specimen sequenced was PBMCs. Receptor source: a female donor in good health and CMV-seronegative. The CDR3 runs from the conserved cysteine through the conserved F or W. The D gene is left open where the match is weak. Not all rows give a size; the values are once, few, many and, for expanded clones, a class.

TRBJ1-2 TRBV9 - - CASSVATGNYGYTF TGTGCCAGCAGCGTTGCGACAGGAAACTATGGCTACACCTTC
TRBJ1-1 TRBV19 - few CASMQRGLNTEAFF TGTGCCAGTATGCAACGGGGTCTTAACACTGAAGCTTTCTTT
TRBJ2-5 TRBV7-9 TRBD2 - CASSRLPGLAEETQYF TGTGCCAGCAGCCGACTTCCGGGACTAGCGGAAGAGACCCAGTACTTC
TRBJ1-2 TRBV5-1 - - CASSLEPSDTPYGYTF TGCGCCAGCAGCTTGGAACCCTCGGACACCCCCTATGGCTACACCTTC
TRBJ2-7 TRBV6-1 - - CASSESNQGFPSYEQYF TGTGCCAGCAGTGAAAGTAACCAGGGGTTCCCCTCCTACGAGCAGTACTTC
TRBJ2-3 TRBV7-9 TRBD1 - CSSSLWDRGTGDTQYF TGTTCCAGCAGCTTATGGGACAGGGGGACTGGAGATACGCAGTATTTT
TRBJ1-1 TRBV5-1 TRBD1 few CASRVQVTETGDEAFF TGCGCCAGCAGGGTTCAGGTCACCGAGACAGGGGATGAAGCTTTCTTT
TRBJ2-7 TRBV21-1 - - CARTLGGLYEQYF TGTGCCAGGACTTTGGGGGGACTCTACGAGCAGTACTTC
TRBJ1-5 TRBV7-8 TRBD1 once CASSFRGLDQPQHF TGTGCCAGCAGCTTTAGGGGGCTGGATCAGCCCCAGCATTTT
TRBJ1-6 TRBV19 - - CATRGGLENNSPLHF TGTGCCACCAGGGGCGGCTTAGAGAACAATTCACCCCTCCACTTT
TRBJ1-5 TRBV19 TRBD1 - CASDQGQGRVQPQHF TGTGCCAGCGACCAGGGACAGGGACGAGTTCAGCCCCAGCATTTT
TRBJ2-7 TRBV5-8 - - CASSPWGRVGDEQYF TGTGCCAGCAGCCCGTGGGGCAGGGTTGGTGACGAGCAGTACTTC
TRBJ2-5 TRBV20-1 TRBD2 - CSVGGTETQYF TGCAGTGTCGGGGGGACAGAGACCCAGTACTTC
TRBJ2-3 TRBV18 - - CASSPAGADTQYF TGTGCCAGCTCACCTGCGGGGGCGGATACGCAGTATTTT
TRBJ2-7 TRBV6-5 - - CASSRGSPVGEQYF TGTGCCAGCAGTAGGGGGAGCCCGGTGGGCGAGCAGTACTTC
TRBJ1-5 TRBV21-1 - - CASRDPQGRTSGTGGRGTSQPQHF TGTGCCAGCAGGGACCCCCAAGGGAGGACCTCCGGGACAGGGGGACGGGGGACTAGCCAGCCCCAGCATTTT
TRBJ1-1 TRBV7-9 - - CASSPPGRENTEAFF TGTGCCAGCAGCCCCCCCGGCAGGGAGAACACTGAAGCTTTCTTT
TRBJ2-4 TRBV7-9 - - CASSFGVSGNIQYF TGTGCCAGCAGCTTCGGGGTGTCGGGAAACATTCAGTACTTC
TRBJ2-2 TRBV9 TRBD1 - CASSAGTGANTGELFF TGTGCCAGCAGCGCCGGGACAGGGGCGAACACCGGGGAGCTGTTTTTT
TRBJ1-1 TRBV10-3 - - CAIRNSIMGTEAFF TGTGCCATCAGAAACAGTATAATGGGCACTGAAGCTTTCTTT
TRBJ2-7 TRBV7-9 TRBD2 - CASSFIGTSGGQYYEQYF TGTGCCAGCAGCTTTATAGGGACTAGCGGGGGGCAATACTACGAGCAGTACTTC
TRBJ2-5 TRBV5-1 TRBD1 - CASSLGTAQETQYF TGCGCCAGCAGCTTAGGGACAGCGCAAGAGACCCAGTACTTC
TRBJ2-1 TRBV2 TRBD2 - CASSENFGTSGSSSYNEQFF TGTGCCAGCAGTGAAAATTTTGGGACTAGCGGCTCTAGCTCCTACAATGAGCAGTTCTTC
TRBJ1-5 TRBV7-3 TRBD1 - CASSLTGTGSFSVEYSNQPQHF TGTGCCAGCAGCTTAACTGGGACAGGGTCTTTTTCGGTTGAATATAGCAATCAGCCCCAGCATTTT
TRBJ2-1 TRBV7-6 TRBD2 - CASGGTSSNEQFF TGTGCCAGCGGTGGGACTAGCTCCAATGAGCAGTTCTTC
TRBJ2-7 TRBV6-6 - - CASSYSIVEATYEQYF TGTGCCAGCAGTTACTCGATCGTTGAAGCTACCTACGAGCAGTACTTC
TRBJ2-7 TRBV7-9 TRBD1 once CASSLVRDRGYEQYF TGTGCCAGCAGCTTAGTCAGGGACAGGGGCTACGAGCAGTACTTC
TRBJ2-1 TRBV2 - once CASSGARGYNEQFF TGTGCCAGCAGTGGAGCGCGGGGTTACAATGAGCAGTTCTTC
TRBJ2-1 TRBV7-8 TRBD2 - CASSRQKGLAGGNEQFF TGTGCCAGCAGCCGACAAAAGGGACTAGCGGGGGGCAATGAGCAGTTCTTC
TRBJ2-7 TRBV15 TRBD2 - CATSRDLMLAGHGSYEQYF TGTGCCACCAGCAGAGATCTAATGCTAGCGGGGCATGGGTCCTACGAGCAGTACTTC
TRBJ2-2 TRBV7-6 TRBD2 - CASSLTGGARTGELFF TGTGCCAGCAGCTTAACGGGGGGGGCTCGGACCGGGGAGCTGTTTTTT
TRBJ1-2 TRBV7-6 - - CASSPGAGGFRGYTF TGTGCCAGCAGTCCCGGGGCGGGAGGCTTTAGGGGCTACACCTTC
TRBJ2-3 TRBV19 TRBD2 few CASSIVSGRDTQYF TGTGCCAGTAGTATAGTGAGCGGGAGAGATACGCAGTATTTT
TRBJ2-5 TRBV7-2 TRBD1 - CASSLQQGALETQYF TGTGCCAGCAGCCTTCAACAGGGGGCTTTGGAGACCCAGTACTTC
TRBJ1-1 TRBV5-5 - - CASRFKNLGDSAEAFF TGTGCCAGCAGATTCAAAAACTTAGGGGACTCGGCTGAAGCTTTCTTT
TRBJ1-6 TRBV6-1 TRBD1 - CASSDGRGRYNSPLHF TGTGCCAGCAGTGACGGCAGGGGGCGTTACAATTCACCCCTCCACTTT
TRBJ1-2 TRBV4-1 - - CASSIQGYENGYTF TGCGCCAGCAGCATACAGGGTTATGAGAATGGCTACACCTTC
TRBJ2-7 TRBV11-2 - - CASSKPGTRTYEQYF TGTGCCAGCAGCAAACCGGGGACTCGGACCTACGAGCAGTACTTC
TRBJ2-7 TRBV2 TRBD1 once CASSTRQGTYEQYF TGTGCCAGCAGCACCCGACAGGGAACCTACGAGCAGTACTTC
TRBJ2-7 TRBV19 - few CASSVGGSYEQYF TGTGCCAGTAGTGTCGGGGGCTCCTACGAGCAGTACTTC
TRBJ1-2 TRBV27 - - CASSFSSNYGYTF TGTGCCAGCAGTTTTAGCAGTAACTATGGCTACACCTTC
TRBJ2-1 TRBV4-3 - many CASSQEIGARGGQEQFF TGCGCCAGCAGCCAAGAGATAGGTGCGCGGGGAGGTCAGGAGCAGTTCTTC
TRBJ2-5 TRBV7-8 TRBD1 - CASATDRRETQYF TGTGCCAGCGCCACGGACAGGCGGGAGACCCAGTACTTC
TRBJ2-3 TRBV7-2 - - CASSLTAGDTQYF TGTGCCAGCAGCTTAACCGCGGGAGATACGCAGTATTTT
TRBJ1-5 TRBV19 TRBD1 - CASSEDRGLPTGNQPQHF TGTGCCAGTAGTGAGGACAGGGGCCTCCCGACCGGCAATCAGCCCCAGCATTTT
TRBJ1-6 TRBV6-1 TRBD1 - CASVGQLNSPLHF TGTGCCAGCGTGGGACAGCTAAATTCACCCCTCCACTTT
TRBJ2-3 TRBV6-6 TRBD2 - CASSYAGTSVDTQYF TGTGCCAGCAGTTACGCCGGGACTAGTGTAGATACGCAGTATTTT
TRBJ1-2 TRBV25-1 - once CASSRGKFGYTF TGTGCCAGCAGTAGGGGTAAATTTGGGTACACCTTC
TRBJ2-7 TRBV11-1 TRBD2 - CASSLTHPLAGGGTAEQYF TGTGCCAGCAGCTTAACTCACCCGCTAGCGGGGGGCGGAACGGCCGAGCAGTACTTC
TRBJ2-3 TRBV4-2 - - CASSQEGRDTQYF TGTGCCAGCAGCCAAGAGGGGAGGGATACGCAGTATTTT
TRBJ1-2 TRBV4-2 - - CASSQAGKGYTF TGTGCCAGCAGCCAAGCAGGGAAGGGCTACACCTTC
TRBJ1-1 TRBV9 TRBD1 - CASSGAGQGREAFF TGTGCCAGCAGCGGTGCAGGACAGGGCCGCGAAGCTTTCTTT
TRBJ1-2 TRBV27 - - CASSRGHPSYGYTF TGTGCCAGCAGTAGAGGACATCCATCCTATGGCTACACCTTC